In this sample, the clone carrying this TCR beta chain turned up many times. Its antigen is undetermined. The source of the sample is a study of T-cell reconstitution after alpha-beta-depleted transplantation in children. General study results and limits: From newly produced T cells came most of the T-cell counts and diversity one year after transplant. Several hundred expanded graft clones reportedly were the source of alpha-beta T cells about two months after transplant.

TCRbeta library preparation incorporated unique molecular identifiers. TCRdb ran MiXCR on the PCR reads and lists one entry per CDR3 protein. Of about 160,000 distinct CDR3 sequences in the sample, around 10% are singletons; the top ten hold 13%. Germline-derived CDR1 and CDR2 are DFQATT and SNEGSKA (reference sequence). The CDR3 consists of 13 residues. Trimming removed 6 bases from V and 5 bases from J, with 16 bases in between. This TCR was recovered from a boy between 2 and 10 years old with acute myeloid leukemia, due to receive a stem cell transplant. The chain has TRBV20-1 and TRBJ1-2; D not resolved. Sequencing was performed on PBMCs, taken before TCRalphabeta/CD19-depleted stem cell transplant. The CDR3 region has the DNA TGCAGTGCCGACGGGCCCAATCGGTATGGCTACACCTTC. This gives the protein CSADGPNRYGYTF.